These 3 T cell receptor beta chains were all obtained from the same sample, sequenced in a study of breast tumors, draining lymph nodes, adjacent tissues. Each CDR3 protein is one row after TCRdb ran MiXCR on the multiplex PCR reads. The repertoire holds about 13,000 distinct CDR3 sequences, with 40% to 55% as singletons. The specimen was tumor-adjacent breast tissue. Receptor source: a female donor with breast cancer. Some clones in this sample may be carry-over from other donors' samples.

The chain employs TRBV7-2 and TRBJ2-3, with 7 positions matching TRBD2. The CDR3 extends over 15 amino acids. J gave up 0 bases and V 2 bases, and 2 bases lay outside the gene matches. Germline-derived CDR1 and CDR2 are SGHTA and FQGNSA. The CDR3 coding sequence is TGTGCCAGCAGCTTAACTAGCGCTAGCACAGATACGCAGTATTTT. As protein: CASSLTSASTDTQYF.

V usage is TRBV9 and J usage is TRBJ2-3; D is ambiguous. Germline assignment: CDR1 SGDLS and CDR2 YYNGEE. Trimming removed 6 bases at V and 1 base at J, with 9 bases between. The CDR3 covers 13 residues. The CDR3, as DNA: TGTGCCAGCACCCCCGTTGGCACAGATACGCAGTATTTT. It yields the protein CASTPVGTDTQYF.

This clonotype showed up just once. The chain couples TRBV6-4 to TRBJ1-6; D remains unclear. With 0 bases removed from V and 7 bases from J, the gap between germline ends came to 7 bases. The CDR3 has 14 amino acids. The germline V gene has CDR1 MRHNA and CDR2 SNTAGT. The CDR3 region is CASSDSNENSPLHF. Written as DNA, the CDR3 is TGTGCCAGCAGTGACTCGAATGAGAATTCACCCCTCCACTTT.